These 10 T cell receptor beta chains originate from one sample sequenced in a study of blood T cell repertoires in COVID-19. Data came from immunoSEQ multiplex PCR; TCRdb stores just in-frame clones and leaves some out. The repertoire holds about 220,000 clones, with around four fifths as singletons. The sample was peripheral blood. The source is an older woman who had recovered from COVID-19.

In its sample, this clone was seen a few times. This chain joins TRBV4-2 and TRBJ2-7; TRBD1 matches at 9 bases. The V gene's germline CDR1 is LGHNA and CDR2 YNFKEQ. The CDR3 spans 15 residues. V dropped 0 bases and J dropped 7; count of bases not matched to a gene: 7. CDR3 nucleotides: TGTGCCAGCAGCCAAGAAGGGGGACAGGGCAGAGAGCAGTACTTC. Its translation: CASSQEGGQGREQYF.

As DNA, the CDR3 is TGCGCCAGCACAACAGGCGAAATTAATGAAAAACTGTTTTTT. Translating it yields CASTTGEINEKLFF. This chain joins TRBV5-1 and TRBJ1-4; the D gene is possibly TRBD1 (5 bases). This CDR3 has 14 amino acids. CDR1 is SGHRS and CDR2 is YFSETQ in the germline V gene. V lost 6 bases, J lost 4 bases, and 13 bases lay in between.

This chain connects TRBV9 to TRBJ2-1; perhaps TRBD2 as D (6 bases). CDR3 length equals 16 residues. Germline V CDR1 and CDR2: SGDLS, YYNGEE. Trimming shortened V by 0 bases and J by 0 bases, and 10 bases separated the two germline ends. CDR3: CASSVVGGNSYNEQFF. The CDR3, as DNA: TGTGCCAGCAGCGTAGTCGGGGGAAACTCCTACAATGAGCAGTTCTTC.

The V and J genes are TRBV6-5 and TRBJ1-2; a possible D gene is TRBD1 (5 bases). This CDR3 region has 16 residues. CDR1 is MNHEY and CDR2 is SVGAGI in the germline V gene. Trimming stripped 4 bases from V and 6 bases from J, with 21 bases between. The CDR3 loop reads CASSSLRVQGADGYTF. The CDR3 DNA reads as TGTGCCAGCAGTTCCCTCCGTGTCCAAGGGGCGGATGGCTACACCTTC.

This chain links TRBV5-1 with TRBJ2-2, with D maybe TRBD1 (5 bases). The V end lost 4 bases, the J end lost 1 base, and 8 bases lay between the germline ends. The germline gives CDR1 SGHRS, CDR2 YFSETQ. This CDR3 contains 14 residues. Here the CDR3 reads CASSADRNTGELFF. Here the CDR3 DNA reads TGCGCCAGCAGCGCCGACAGGAACACCGGGGAGCTGTTTTTT. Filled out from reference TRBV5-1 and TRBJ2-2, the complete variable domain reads KAGVTQTPRYLIKTRGQQVTLSCSPISGHRSVSWYQQTPGQGLQFLFEYFSETQRNKGNFPGRFSGRQFSNSRSEMNVSTLELGDSALYLCASSADRNTGELFFGEGSRLTVL.

CDR3 DNA sequence: TGTGCCAGCAGATCAGGATTCTCTGGAAACACCATATATTTT. This translates into CASRSGFSGNTIYF. The chain uses TRBV6-5 and TRBJ1-3; D unresolved. The CDR3 extends over 14 amino acids. Trimming cost V 6 bases and J 0 bases, with 9 bases left between them. Looked up from germline, CDR1 is MNHEY and CDR2 is SVGAGI.

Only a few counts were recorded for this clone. CDR3 DNA sequence: TGTGCCAGTAGTATCGGACAGGGTTCGAACACTGAAGCTTTCTTT. This codes for CASSIGQGSNTEAFF. The gene calls are TRBV19 and TRBJ1-1; 8 nucleotides line up with TRBD1. The CDR3 extends over 15 amino acids. The germline V gene encodes CDR1 LNHDA and CDR2 SQIVND (reference sequence). With V trimmed by 3 bases and J by 1 base, 4 bases remained unmatched.

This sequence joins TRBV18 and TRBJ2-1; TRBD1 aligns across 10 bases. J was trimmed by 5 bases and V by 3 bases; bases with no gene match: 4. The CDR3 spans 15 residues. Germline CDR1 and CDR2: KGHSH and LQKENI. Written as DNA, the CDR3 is TGTGCCAGCTCACCGGGGACAGGGGCGGACAATGAGCAGTTCTTC. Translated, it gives CASSPGTGADNEQFF.

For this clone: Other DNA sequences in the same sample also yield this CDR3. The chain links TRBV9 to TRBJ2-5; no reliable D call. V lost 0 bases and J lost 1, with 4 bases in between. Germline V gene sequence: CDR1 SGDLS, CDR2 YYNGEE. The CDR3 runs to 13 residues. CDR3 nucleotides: TGTGCCAGCAGCGTAGGCGTCCAAGAGACCCAGTACTTC. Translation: CASSVGVQETQYF.

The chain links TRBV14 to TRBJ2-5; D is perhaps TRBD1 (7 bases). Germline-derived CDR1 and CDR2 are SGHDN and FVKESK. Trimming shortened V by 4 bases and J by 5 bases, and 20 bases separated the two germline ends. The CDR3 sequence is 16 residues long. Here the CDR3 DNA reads TGTGCCAGCAGCCCCAGGGCAGGAGGGGGCGGTGAGACCCAGTACTTC. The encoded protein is CASSPRAGGGGETQYF.